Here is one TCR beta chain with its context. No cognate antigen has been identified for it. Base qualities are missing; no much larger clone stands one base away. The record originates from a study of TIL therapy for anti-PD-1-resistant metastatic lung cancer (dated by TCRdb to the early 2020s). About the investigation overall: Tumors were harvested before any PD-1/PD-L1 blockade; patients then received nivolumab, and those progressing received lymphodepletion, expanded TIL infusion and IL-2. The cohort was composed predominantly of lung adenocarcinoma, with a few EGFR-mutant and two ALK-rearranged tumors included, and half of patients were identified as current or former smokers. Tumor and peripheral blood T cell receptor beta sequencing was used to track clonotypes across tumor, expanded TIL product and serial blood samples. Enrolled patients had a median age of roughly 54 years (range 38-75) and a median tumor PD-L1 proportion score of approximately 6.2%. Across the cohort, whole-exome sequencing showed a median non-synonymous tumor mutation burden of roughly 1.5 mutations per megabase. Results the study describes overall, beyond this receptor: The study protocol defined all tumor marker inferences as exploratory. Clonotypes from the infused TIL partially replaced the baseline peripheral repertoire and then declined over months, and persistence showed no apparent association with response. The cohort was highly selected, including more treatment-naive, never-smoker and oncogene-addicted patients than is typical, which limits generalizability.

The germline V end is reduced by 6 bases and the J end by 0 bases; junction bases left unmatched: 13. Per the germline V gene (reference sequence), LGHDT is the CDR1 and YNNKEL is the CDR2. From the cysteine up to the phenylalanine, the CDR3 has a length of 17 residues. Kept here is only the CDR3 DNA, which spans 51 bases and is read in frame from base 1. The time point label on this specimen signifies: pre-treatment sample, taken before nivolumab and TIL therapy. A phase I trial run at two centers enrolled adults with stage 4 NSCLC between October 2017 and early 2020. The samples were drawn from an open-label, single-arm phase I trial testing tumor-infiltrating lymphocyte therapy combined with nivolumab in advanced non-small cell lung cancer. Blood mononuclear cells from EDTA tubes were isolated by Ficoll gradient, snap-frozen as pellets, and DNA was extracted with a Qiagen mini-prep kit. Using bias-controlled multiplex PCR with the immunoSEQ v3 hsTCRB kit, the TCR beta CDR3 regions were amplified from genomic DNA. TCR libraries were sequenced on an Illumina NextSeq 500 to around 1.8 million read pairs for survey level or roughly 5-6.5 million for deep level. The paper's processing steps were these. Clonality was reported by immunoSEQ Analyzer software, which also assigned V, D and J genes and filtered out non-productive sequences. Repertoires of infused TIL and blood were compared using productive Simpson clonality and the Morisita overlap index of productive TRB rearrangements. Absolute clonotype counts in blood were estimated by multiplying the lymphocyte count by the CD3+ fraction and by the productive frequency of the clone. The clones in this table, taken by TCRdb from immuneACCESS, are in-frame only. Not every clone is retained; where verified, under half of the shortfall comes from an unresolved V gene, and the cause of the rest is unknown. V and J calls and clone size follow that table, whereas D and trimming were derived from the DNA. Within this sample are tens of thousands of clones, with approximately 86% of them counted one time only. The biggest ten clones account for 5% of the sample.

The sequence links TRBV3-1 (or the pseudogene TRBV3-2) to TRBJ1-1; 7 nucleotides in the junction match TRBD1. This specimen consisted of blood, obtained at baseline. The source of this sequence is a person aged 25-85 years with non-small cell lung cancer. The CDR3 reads CASRYKGAGAMNTEAFF. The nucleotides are TGTGCCAGCAGATATAAGGGGGCAGGGGCCATGAACACTGAAGCTTTCTTT.